This T cell receptor (beta chain) is from a study of blood T cell repertoires in COVID-19. This clone appeared a single time. TCRdb keeps only in-frame clones here, not all; method: immunoSEQ multiplex PCR. Counted here are 100,000 to 120,000 clones, 82% occurring once; the ten biggest clones make up about 15%. The germline CDR1 and CDR2 sequences are ENHRY and SYGVKD. The CDR3 is 14 amino acids. V lost 10 bases, J lost 6 bases, and 19 bases lay in between. Sequencing input: peripheral blood. The rearrangement links TRBV10-3 to TRBJ1-3; D perhaps matches TRBD1 (6 bases). The origin of this receptor is a woman aged 60 to 75 with acute or convalescent COVID-19. This chain's CDR3 is CATRQEEYENTIYF. In DNA form, the CDR3 reads TGTGCCACTAGACAGGAAGAATATGAAAACACCATATATTTT.